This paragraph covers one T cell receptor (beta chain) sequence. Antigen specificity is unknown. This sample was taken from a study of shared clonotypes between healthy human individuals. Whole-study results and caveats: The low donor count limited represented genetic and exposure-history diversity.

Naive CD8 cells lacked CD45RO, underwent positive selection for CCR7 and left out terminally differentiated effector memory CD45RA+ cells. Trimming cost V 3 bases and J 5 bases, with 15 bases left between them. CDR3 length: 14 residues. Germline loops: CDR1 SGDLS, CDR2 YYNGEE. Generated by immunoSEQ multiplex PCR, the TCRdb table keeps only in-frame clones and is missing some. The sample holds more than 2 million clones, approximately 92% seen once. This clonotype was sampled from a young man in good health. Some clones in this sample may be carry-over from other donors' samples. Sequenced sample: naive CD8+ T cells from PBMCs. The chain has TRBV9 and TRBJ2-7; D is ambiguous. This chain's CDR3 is CASSAGTVGHEQYF. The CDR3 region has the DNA TGTGCCAGCAGCGCCGGAACGGTGGGCCACGAGCAGTACTTC. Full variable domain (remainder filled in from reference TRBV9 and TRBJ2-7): DSGVTQTPKHLITATGQRVTLRCSPRSGDLSVYWYQQSLDQGLQFLIQYYNGEERAKGNILERFSAQQFPDLHSELNLSSLELGDSALYFCASSAGTVGHEQYFGPGTRLTVT.